Each of the 26 T cell receptor beta chains below was sequenced from the same sample in a study of CD8 T cells in ankylosing spondylitis. Points from the study as a whole: Ankylosing spondylitis blood seemed to carry a telltale TCR beta motif made of several highly homologous variants.

Each CDR3 protein gets one entry after TCRdb re-called the 5' RACE reads with MiXCR. Here the sample spans some 840,000 distinct CDR3 sequences, roughly 10% being singletons. Their target antigens are unknown. The sequenced material came from blood, either unsorted or a sorted T cell fraction (not recorded which). All receptors come from a male donor with ankylosing spondylitis.

This clonotype was detected only a few times. The J gene is TRBJ2-1, the V gene TRBV10-3; TRBD2 agrees at 11 bases. The CDR3 contains 16 residues. Trimming took 2 bases from V and 3 from J; bases not matched to a gene: 3. The germline gives CDR1 ENHRY, CDR2 SYGVKD. This CDR3 is CAISEVLAGGYNEQFF. The CDR3 DNA is TGTGCCATCAGTGAGGTCCTAGCGGGGGGCTACAATGAGCAGTTCTTC.

CDR3 coding DNA: TGTGCCAGCAGTCTACAGACAGGGGACCTCTATGGCTACACCTTC. It is translated as CASSLQTGDLYGYTF. V gene TRBV27 combines with J gene TRBJ1-2, with 8 bases lining up with TRBD1. Losses at the gene ends were 5 bases for V and 4 bases for J; bases not matched to a gene: 9. The CDR3 runs to 15 residues. The germline V gene encodes CDR1 MNHEY and CDR2 SMNVEV (reference sequence).

This clonotype was observed at least ten times. The V and J genes are TRBV2 and TRBJ2-2; 11 nucleotides match TRBD2. The CDR3 loop spans 17 amino acids. Unmatched junction bases numbered 9, after V lost 5 bases and J lost 4 bases. Per germline, CDR1 SNHLY and CDR2 FYNNEI. CDR3 bases: TGTGCCAGCAGTCCCCTAGCGGGAGGAGAAGGCACCGGGGAGCTGTTTTTT. It yields the protein CASSPLAGGEGTGELFF.

Many counts were recorded for this clonotype. The gene calls are TRBV25-1 and TRBJ1-6, with 8 bases that match TRBD1. The V gene end was trimmed by 5 bases and the J gene end by 9 bases; junction bases not matched to a gene: 6. Germline loops: CDR1 MGHDK, CDR2 SYGVNS. This CDR3 spans 14 amino acids. CDR3 loop: CASSMTGDSSPLHF. The CDR3 coding sequence is TGTGCCAGCAGTATGACAGGGGACTCTTCACCCCTCCACTTT. Looking up the rest from reference TRBV25-1 and TRBJ1-6 gives the full variable domain: EADIYQTPRYLVIGTGKKITLECSQTMGHDKMYWYQQDPGMELHLIHYSYGVNSTEKGDLSSESTVSRIRTEHFPLTLESARPSHTSQYLCASSMTGDSSPLHFGNGTRLTVT.

This clonotype was observed many times. V gene TRBV9 combines with J gene TRBJ2-3; D unresolved. CDR1 is SGDLS and CDR2 is YYNGEE in the germline V gene. The CDR3 totals 13 residues. Trimming took 3 bases from V and 6 from J, leaving 11 bases between them. CDR3 loop: CASSATPLDTQYF. CDR3 coding DNA: TGTGCCAGCAGCGCGACGCCACTCGATACGCAGTATTTT.

This clonotype was detected a few times. The chain joins TRBV18 to TRBJ1-4, with TRBD1 matching over 10 bases. This CDR3 comprises 14 residues. Per germline, CDR1 KGHSH and CDR2 LQKENI. Losses at the gene ends were 4 bases for V and 8 bases for J; bases not matched to a gene: 4. The CDR3 sequence is CASSQGTGDEKLFF. The CDR3, as DNA: TGTGCCAGCTCACAAGGGACAGGGGACGAAAAACTGTTTTTT. Looking up the rest from reference TRBV18 and TRBJ1-4 gives the full variable domain: NAGVMQNPRHLVRRRGQEARLRCSPMKGHSHVYWYRQLPEEGLKFMVYLQKENIIDESGMPKERFSAEFPKEGPSILRIQQVVRGDSAAYFCASSQGTGDEKLFFGSGTQLSVL.

This clonotype turned up a few times. The chain is built from TRBV6-1 and TRBJ1-4; 7 bases are shared with TRBD1. Losses at the gene ends were 5 bases for V and 8 bases for J; bases not matched to a gene: 8. CDR3 length equals 14 residues. Germline CDR1 reads MNHNS; CDR2 reads SASEGT. The CDR3 nucleotides are TGTGCCAGCAGTCGACAGGGTTTCCAAGAAAAACTGTTTTTT. Its protein product is CASSRQGFQEKLFF.

The chain couples TRBV2 to TRBJ1-5; D remains unclear. V was shortened by 5 bases and J by 7 bases, with 9 bases between the two germline ends. The CDR3 is 12 residues long. Germline assignment: CDR1 SNHLY and CDR2 FYNNEI. CDR3 residues: CASSKERQPQHF. The CDR3 DNA follows: TGTGCCAGCAGTAAAGAGCGCCAGCCCCAGCATTTT.

The chain is built from TRBV11-2 and TRBJ2-7, with D perhaps matching TRBD2 (7 bases). V was trimmed by 5 bases and J by 1 base, leaving 24 bases between them. The germline gives CDR1 SGHAT, CDR2 FQNNGV. The CDR3 loop spans 18 amino acids. The CDR3 region is CASSVRGPAGDLSYEQYF. For the CDR3, the DNA is TGTGCCAGCAGCGTCAGGGGACCCGCGGGAGATCTATCCTACGAGCAGTACTTC.

This clonotype was seen repeatedly, ten times or more. V and J are TRBV4-2 and TRBJ1-4; weak D call: TRBD1 (5 bases). The CDR3 is 14 residues long. V gave up 0 bases and J gave up 10 bases, with 12 bases separating them. Germline loops: CDR1 LGHNA, CDR2 YNFKEQ. Here the CDR3 DNA reads TGTGCCAGCAGCCAAGAGGGACGTGGGGGAAAACTGTTTTTT. As protein: CASSQEGRGGKLFF.

The chain joins TRBV24-1 to TRBJ2-1; 7 nucleotides match TRBD1. Per germline, CDR1 KGHDR and CDR2 SFDVKD. The CDR3 extends over 16 amino acids. Trimming at V came to 4 bases and at J to 3 bases, leaving 8 bases not matched to a gene. The chain's CDR3 is CATSDRTGHIYNEQFF. The CDR3 nucleotides are TGTGCCACCAGTGACCGGACAGGACACATCTACAATGAGCAGTTCTTC.

The V and J genes are TRBV4-2 and TRBJ2-5; 16 bases match TRBD2. Germline CDR1 LGHNA, CDR2 YNFKEQ. There are 20 residues in the CDR3. V was clipped by 2 bases and J by 1 base; unmatched bases: 10. CDR3 bases: TGTGCCAGCAGCCAATCGGGACTAGCGGGGGGGATATCTCCCCAAGAGACCCAGTACTTC. Protein sequence: CASSQSGLAGGISPQETQYF.

This clonotype appeared many times. The V gene is TRBV20-1, the J gene TRBJ1-2, with D unresolved. Germline V gene lookup returns CDR1 DFQATT and CDR2 SNEGSKA (reference sequence). The CDR3 sequence is 13 residues long. V was clipped by 3 bases and J by 5 bases, with 13 bases between them. CDR3 region: CSARGSPGYGYTF. The CDR3 region has the DNA TGCAGTGCTAGGGGGAGTCCTGGGTATGGCTACACCTTC.

V gene TRBV7-2 combines with J gene TRBJ2-3; 10 bases are shared with TRBD2. Germline V lookup: CDR1 SGHTA, CDR2 FQGNSA. CDR3 length equals 12 residues. J lost 10 bases, V lost 4 bases, and 2 bases had no gene match. Here the CDR3 reads CASSSGLAAQYF. The CDR3 DNA is TGTGCCAGCAGCTCCGGACTAGCGGCGCAGTATTTT.

This clonotype was detected many times. The CDR3 loop is CASSSTGAGANVLTF. CDR3 nucleotide sequence: TGTGCCAGCAGCTCTACAGGGGCTGGGGCCAACGTCCTGACTTTC. The chain has TRBV3-1 and TRBJ2-6; 7 bases agree with TRBD1. The CDR3 runs 15 residues. The trim removed 5 bases at V and 2 bases at J, leaving 3 bases unmatched. CDR1 LGHDT and CDR2 YNNKEL come from the germline V gene (reference sequence).

This clonotype was recorded a few times. CDR3 amino acids: CASTILGPLYEQYF. CDR3 coding DNA: TGTGCCAGCACAATTCTTGGACCGCTCTACGAGCAGTACTTC. The rearrangement links TRBV5-6 to TRBJ2-7; D is ambiguous. The CDR3 sequence is 14 residues long. Per germline, CDR1 SGHDT and CDR2 YYEEEE. V dropped 6 bases and J dropped 3 bases, with 16 bases sitting between them. Full variable domain (rest looked up from reference TRBV5-6 and TRBJ2-7): DAGVTQSPTHLIKTRGQQVTLRCSPKSGHDTVSWYQQALGQGPQFIFQYYEEEERQRGNFPDRFSGHQFPNYSSELNVNALLLGDSALYLCASTILGPLYEQYFGPGTRLTVT.

The chain joins TRBV28 to TRBJ1-2, with 10 nucleotides matching TRBD1. The CDR3 covers 17 residues. Germline CDR1 reads MDHEN; CDR2 reads SYDVKM. V lost 6 bases to trimming and J lost 4 bases; unmatched junction nucleotides: 14. The CDR3 DNA is TGTGCCAGCAGACGCTACCAACCGGGACAGGGGCCCTATGGCTACACCTTC. It translates to CASRRYQPGQGPYGYTF.

This chain uses TRBV11-2 with TRBJ2-6, with 9 nucleotides matching TRBD1. Germline V gives CDR1 SGHAT, CDR2 FQNNGV. Trimming at V came to 5 bases and at J to 1 base, leaving 9 bases not matched to a gene. This CDR3 contains 18 residues. The DNA of the CDR3 is TGTGCCAGCAGCCCGCGGGACAGGGCGGGGTCTGGGGCCAACGTCCTGACTTTC. Its translation is CASSPRDRAGSGANVLTF.

This clonotype was counted at least ten times. The chain uses TRBV7-9 and TRBJ1-2; no definite D call. Germline loops: CDR1 SEHNR, CDR2 FQNEAQ (reference sequence). The CDR3 sequence is 13 residues long. Trimming removed 1 base at V and 5 bases at J, with 8 bases between. The DNA of the CDR3 is TGTGCCAGCAGCTTAGTTCCGGAGTATGGCTACACCTTC. As protein: CASSLVPEYGYTF.

The chain links TRBV28 to TRBJ1-2, with a tentative D call TRBD1 (5 bases). CDR3 length: 14 amino acids. In germline, CDR1 is MDHEN, CDR2 SYDVKM. Trimming cost V 3 bases and J 0 bases, with 8 bases left between them. The CDR3 is CASSFPGSNYGYTF. CDR3 nucleotide sequence: TGTGCCAGCAGTTTTCCAGGGTCTAACTATGGCTACACCTTC.

The gene calls are TRBV29-1 and TRBJ2-7, with 10 bases that match TRBD2. V lost 6 bases and J lost 5; bases outside the gene matches: 7. CDR1 and CDR2 (germline): SQVTM, ANQGSEA. This CDR3 has 13 amino acids. The CDR3 region has the DNA TGCAGCGTAGCGGGACTAGCGATCGACGAGCAGTACTTC. The encoded protein is CSVAGLAIDEQYF.

V gene TRBV28 combines with J gene TRBJ2-1, with D possibly TRBD1 on 5 matching bases. With 1 base removed from V and 14 bases from J, the gap between germline ends came to 9 bases. Germline values: CDR1 MDHEN, CDR2 SYDVKM. This CDR3 region has 11 residues. The CDR3 coding sequence is TGTGCCAGCAGTTTATCCAGGGTTGAGTTCTTC. Its protein product is CASSLSRVEFF.

This clonotype was found a few times. J is TRBJ1-2 and V is TRBV5-1, with D possibly matching TRBD1 (6 bases). Germline V gives CDR1 SGHRS, CDR2 YFSETQ. Trimming shortened V by 3 bases and J by 5 bases, and 11 bases separated the two germline ends. The CDR3 is made up of 13 amino acids. CDR3 sequence: CASSYGGNYGYTF. CDR3 DNA sequence: TGCGCCAGCAGCTACGGGGGCAATTATGGCTACACCTTC.

For this clonotype: At one end the junction does not follow the germline gene, possibly because of a read error. The chain recombines TRBV3-1 with TRBJ1-2, with D unresolved. The CDR3 runs 13 residues. Germline-derived CDR1 and CDR2 are LGHDT and YNNKEL (reference sequence). The CDR3 DNA reads TGTGCCAGCAAACAGCGAAATAACTATGTCTACACCTTC. This translates into CASKQRNNYVYTF.

The J gene is TRBJ2-1, the V gene TRBV20-1; 8 bases map to TRBD2. Germline-derived CDR1 and CDR2 are DFQATT and SNEGSKA (reference sequence). J was trimmed by 7 bases and V by 0 bases; bases with no gene match: 8. This CDR3 region has 15 residues. CDR3 DNA sequence: TGCAGTGCTAGAGAAAGCGGGAGAATTATGAATGAGCAGTTCTTC. As protein: CSARESGRIMNEQFF.

This chain connects TRBV27 to TRBJ1-6, with 7 bases identical to TRBD1. CDR1 is MNHEY and CDR2 is SMNVEV in the germline V gene (reference sequence). Trimming removed 6 bases from V and 12 bases from J; junction bases left unmatched: 11. There are 14 residues in the CDR3. CDR3 in amino acids: CASSERQGLVPLHF. For the CDR3, the DNA is TGTGCCAGCAGCGAACGACAGGGCCTGGTACCCCTCCACTTT.